This record covers a single TCR beta chain. Trimming took 0 bases from V and 11 from J, leaving 24 bases between them. Germline V CDR1 and CDR2: SGHAT, FQNNGV. The CDR3 has 17 amino acids. This entry belongs to a study of blood T cell repertoires in COVID-19. Study summary: Researchers got acute and convalescent COVID-19 samples from the United States, Italy and Spain. T cells, B-cell-depleted T cells, or PBMCs supplied cDNA or gDNA.

Original methodology: Estimation of nucleated cell counts was performed using reference gene primer amplification. TCRdb keeps only in-frame clones here, not all; method: immunoSEQ multiplex PCR. The D gene and trimming were derived from the DNA, and the V and J assignments and clone size from that table. The sample includes roughly 200,000 clones, around 87% seen only once; the top ten take approximately 0.62%. This receptor was taken from a man aged 45-65 years with acute or convalescent COVID-19. Sequences were obtained from peripheral blood. The rearrangement joins TRBV11-2 to TRBJ2-3, with TRBD2 as a possible D gene (5 bases). The CDR3 loop is CASSLDSPGLGGGEQYF. CDR3 sequence (DNA): TGTGCCAGCAGCTTAGACTCCCCCGGGTTAGGAGGAGGTGAGCAGTATTTT.